These 5 T cell receptor beta chains were all obtained from the same sample, sequenced in a study of T cells in Graves' hyperthyroidism and ophthalmopathy. RNA transcripts provided the source from which TCR beta CDR3 regions were amplified. TCR CDR3 underwent first-round RT-PCR with the HTBI primer set. TCRdb processed the multiplex PCR reads anew with MiXCR; each CDR3 protein has one entry. The sample has some 400,000 distinct CDR3 sequences, less than 15% seen once; the top ten hold less than 25%. Sequenced material: blood. All receptors come from a man aged 25-45 years with Graves' hyperthyroidism that later progressed to Graves' ophthalmopathy.

In this sample, this clonotype turned up a few times. The chain carries TRBV5-1 and TRBJ1-6; 12 bases match TRBD1. Germline V gene data show CDR1 as SGHRS and CDR2 as YFSETQ. V lost 1 base to trimming and J lost 3 bases; unmatched junction nucleotides: 8. The CDR3 spans 19 residues. For the CDR3, the DNA is TGCGCCAGCAGCTTGCGGGACAGGGGGCGCATTGGCTATAATTCACCCCTCCACTTT. Amino acids: CASSLRDRGRIGYNSPLHF. The full variable domain, with the rest looked up from reference TRBV5-1 and TRBJ1-6, is KAGVTQTPRYLIKTRGQQVTLSCSPISGHRSVSWYQQTPGQGLQFLFEYFSETQRNKGNFPGRFSGRQFSNSRSEMNVSTLELGDSALYLCASSLRDRGRIGYNSPLHFGNGTRLTVT.

The chain couples TRBV4-1 to TRBJ1-1; unclear D gene. This CDR3 has 13 amino acids. The germline gives CDR1 MGHRA, CDR2 YSYEKL. With 2 bases removed from V and 3 bases from J, the gap between germline ends came to 7 bases. DNA for the CDR3: TGCGCCAGCAGCCAATTTAGGGACACTGAAGCTTTCTTT. As protein: CASSQFRDTEAFF.

This clonotype came up many times. The genes are TRBV20-1 and TRBJ2-7; a weak D match, TRBD1 (6 bases). Per germline, CDR1 DFQATT and CDR2 SNEGSKA (reference sequence). Trimming shortened V by 6 bases and J by 2 bases, and 14 bases separated the two germline ends. There are 13 residues in the CDR3. The CDR3 DNA is TGCAGTGCGTCTACAGGGTCCACCTACGAGCAGTACTTC. It encodes CSASTGSTYEQYF.

This clonotype was seen more than once but under ten times. V is TRBV6-1 and J is TRBJ1-2, with TRBD1 matching over 9 bases. J was trimmed by 7 bases and V by 6 bases; bases with no gene match: 12. The CDR3 length is 15 residues. Germline CDR1 is MNHNS and CDR2 is SASEGT. CDR3 sequence: CASRSSRQGVGGYTF. DNA for the CDR3: TGTGCCAGCAGATCATCCCGACAGGGGGTAGGTGGCTACACCTTC.

This sequence joins TRBV20-1 and TRBJ2-5; TRBD2 matches at 13 bases. The V segment lost 4 bases and the J segment 5 bases; nucleotides outside the gene matches: 4. The CDR3 has 14 residues. CDR1 DFQATT and CDR2 SNEGSKA come from the germline V gene (reference sequence). CDR3 coding DNA: TGCAGTGCTACAACACTAGCGGGAGGGGAGACCCAGTACTTC. As protein: CSATTLAGGETQYF.